This T cell receptor (beta chain) was retrieved from a study of OX40 agonist ivuxolimab in advanced cancers. About the study: Dose-escalation patients were diagnosed with hepatocellular carcinoma, melanoma, renal cell cancer or head and neck cancer.

V shed 0 bases, J shed 4 bases, and the junction held 12 bases outside the gene matches. The germline CDR1 and CDR2 sequences are LGHNA and YNFKEQ. CDR3 length equals 17 residues. Clones were sequenced by immunoSEQ multiplex PCR, and TCRdb holds only the in-frame ones, with some missing. This table holds about 100,000 clones, around 91% found once. This clone turned up a few times. The sample was CD4+ or CD8+ T cells sorted from blood, taken in a trial of the OX40 agonist ivuxolimab. The chain has TRBV4-2 and TRBJ2-7, with 7 bases fitting TRBD2. The origin of this receptor is an adult with an advanced solid tumor such as melanoma, head and neck, liver or kidney cancer. In DNA, the CDR3 is TGTGCCAGCAGCCAAGATCATACCGCGGGAGTGGGGTACGAGCAGTACTTC. It translates to CASSQDHTAGVGYEQYF.